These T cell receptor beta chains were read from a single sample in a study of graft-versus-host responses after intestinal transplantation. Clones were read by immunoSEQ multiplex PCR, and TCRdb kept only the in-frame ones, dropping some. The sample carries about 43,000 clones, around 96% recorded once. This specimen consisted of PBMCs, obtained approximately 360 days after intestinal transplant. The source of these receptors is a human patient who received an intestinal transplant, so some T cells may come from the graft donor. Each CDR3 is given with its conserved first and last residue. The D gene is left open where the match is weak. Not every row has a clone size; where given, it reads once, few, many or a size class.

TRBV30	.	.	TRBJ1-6	CAWSVWGVSSYNSPLHF	TGTGCCTGGAGTGTCTGGGGAGTAAGCTCCTATAATTCACCCCTCCACTTT
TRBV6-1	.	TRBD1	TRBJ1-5	CASGTANQPQHF	TGTGCCAGCGGGACAGCTAATCAGCCCCAGCATTTT
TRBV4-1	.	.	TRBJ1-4	CASSQGHWGNEKLFF	TGCGCCAGCAGCCAAGGTCATTGGGGGAATGAAAAACTGTTTTTT
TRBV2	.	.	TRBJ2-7	CASGEQDGEQYF	TGTGCCAGCGGAGAACAGGACGGAGAGCAGTACTTC
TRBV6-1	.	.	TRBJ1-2	CASHITGTLSGYTF	TGTGCCAGCCATATTACCGGCACCCTCTCGGGCTACACCTTC
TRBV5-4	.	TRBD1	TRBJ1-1	CASSSRDRGENRGEAFF	TGTGCCAGCAGCTCTCGGGACAGGGGAGAAAATCGCGGAGAAGCTTTCTTT
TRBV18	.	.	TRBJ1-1	CASSRGAGMNTEAFF	TGTGCCAGCTCAAGAGGGGCTGGAATGAACACTGAAGCTTTCTTT
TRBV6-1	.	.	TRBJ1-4	CASSDPWDTVEKLFF	TGTGCCAGCAGTGACCCCTGGGACACGGTAGAAAAACTGTTTTTT
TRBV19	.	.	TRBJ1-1	CASSPEPGTNTEAFF	TGTGCCAGTAGTCCGGAGCCGGGAACGAACACTGAAGCTTTCTTT
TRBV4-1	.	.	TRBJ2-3	CASSPSNTDTQYF	TGCGCCAGCAGCCCGTCCAACACAGATACGCAGTATTTT
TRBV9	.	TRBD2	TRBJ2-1	CASSVSGGYNEQFF	TGTGCCAGCAGCGTTTCCGGGGGGTACAATGAGCAGTTCTTC
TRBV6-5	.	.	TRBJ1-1	CASSYSDEAFF	TGTGCCAGCAGTTATTCCGATGAAGCTTTCTTT
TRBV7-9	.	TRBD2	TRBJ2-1	CASSLPRITSGGANEQFF	TGTGCCAGCAGCCTCCCCAGGATAACTAGCGGGGGGGCCAATGAGCAGTTCTTC
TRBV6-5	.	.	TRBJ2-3	CASSYSLIPDTQYF	TGTGCCAGCAGTTACTCCCTCATCCCAGATACGCAGTATTTT
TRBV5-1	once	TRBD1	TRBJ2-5	CASSTGAKETQYF	TGCGCCAGCTCGACAGGGGCAAAAGAGACCCAGTACTTC
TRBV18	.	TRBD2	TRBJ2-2	CASPPRSGSSTGELFF	TGTGCCAGCCCACCTAGAAGCGGGAGTAGTACCGGGGAGCTGTTTTTT
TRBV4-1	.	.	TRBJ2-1	CASSRPTPRYHNEQFF	TGCGCCAGCAGCCGTCCGACCCCCAGGTATCACAATGAGCAGTTCTTC
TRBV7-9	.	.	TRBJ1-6	CASSLDTTLNSPLHF	TGTGCCAGCAGCTTAGACACGACTCTAAATTCACCCCTCCACTTT
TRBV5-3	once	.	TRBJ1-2	CARSLSPGRYGYTF	TGTGCCAGAAGCTTGTCGCCAGGGCGGTATGGCTACACCTTC
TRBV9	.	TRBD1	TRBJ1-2	CASSRTPRQGGYGYTF	TGTGCCAGCAGCCGAACGCCAAGACAGGGTGGATATGGCTACACCTTC
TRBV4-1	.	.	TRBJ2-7	CASSPTRDGAYEQYF	TGCGCCAGCAGCCCTACTCGGGACGGAGCCTACGAGCAGTACTTC
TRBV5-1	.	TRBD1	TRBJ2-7	CASSLVDRETYEQYF	TGCGCCAGCAGCTTGGTGGACAGGGAGACCTACGAGCAGTACTTC
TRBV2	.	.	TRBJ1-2	CASIGVGYGYTF	TGTGCCAGCATAGGAGTTGGGTATGGCTACACCTTC